This note documents a single T cell receptor (beta chain) sequence. This sample was included in a study of graft-versus-host responses after intestinal transplantation. CDR1 SEHNR and CDR2 FQNEAQ come from the germline V gene (reference sequence). This CDR3 has 12 residues. Trimming stripped 10 bases from V and 6 bases from J, with 15 bases between. Sequencing used immunoSEQ multiplex PCR; TCRdb keeps in-frame clones, though not all of them. The table shows under 20,000 clones, with about nine tenths occurring only once. V and J are TRBV7-9 and TRBJ1-1, with a weak D call TRBD1 (5 bases). The TCR sequence derives from a human patient who received an intestinal transplant, so some T cells may come from the graft donor. The starting material was PBMCs, obtained approximately 220 days after intestinal transplant. CDR3 region: CATFGRAAEAFF. The CDR3 coding sequence is TGTGCCACCTTTGGCAGGGCTGCTGAAGCTTTCTTT.